This TCR beta chain was profiled in a study of T-cell reconstitution after alpha-beta-depleted transplantation in children. Study-level points and caveats: About two months after transplant, alpha-beta T cells reportedly came from several hundred expanded graft clones. Some patients owed their high day-60 TCRbeta diversity to surviving recipient T cells and thymic progenitors. T-cell counts and diversity at one year following transplant were attributed mainly to newly produced T cells.

There are many counts of this clonotype. Its antigen is currently unknown. CDR1 and CDR2 (germline): SNHLY, FYNNEI. V was pared by 5 bases and J by 3 bases, with 1 base of the junction left unmatched. The CDR3 totals 12 residues. Construction of the TCRbeta library involved unique molecular identifiers. TCRdb passed the PCR reads through MiXCR, listing each CDR3 protein once. Of fewer than 1 million distinct CDR3 sequences listed, about 16% are singletons. The sample in question was PBMCs, mostly from graft donor cells, obtained 360 days after TCRalphabeta/CD19-depleted stem cell transplant. This receptor was identified in a male patient under 18 who had a stem cell transplant for acute lymphoblastic leukemia, so the T cells may come from the graft donor. The V call is TRBV2, the J call TRBJ2-7; 7 bases are shared with TRBD1. CDR3 nucleotide sequence: TGTGCCAGCAGTCGACAGGGCTACGAGCAGTACTTC. This sequence encodes CASSRQGYEQYF.